Listed below are T cell receptor beta chains from one sample, sequenced in a study of cytomegalovirus exposure and HLA in healthy donors. Measured with immunoSEQ multiplex PCR; TCRdb has only the in-frame clones, and not every one. The sample lists some 130,000 clones; roughly 80% were seen once. The sample was PBMCs. These receptors originate from a man aged 40-55 years in good health and CMV-seronegative. Both conserved end residues are part of each CDR3. D genes are given only for firm matches. The size entry is marked missing in some rows and otherwise reads once, few, many or a size class.

J gene: TRBJ2-1
D gene: NA
V gene: TRBV5-6
clone size: NA
CDR3 DNA: TGTGCCAGCAGCTTGACGGGAGAGGCTGAGCAGTTCTTC
CDR3 protein: CASSLTGEAEQFF

J gene: TRBJ2-7
D gene: TRBD1
V gene: TRBV19
clone size: NA
CDR3 DNA: TGTGCCAGTAGTGTCACCGGGACAGGGGCCGAGCAGTACTTC
CDR3 protein: CASSVTGTGAEQYF

J gene: TRBJ1-4
D gene: TRBD1
V gene: TRBV30
clone size: NA
CDR3 DNA: TGTGCCTGGAGTCCCGGGACAGGTGATGAAAAACTGTTTTTT
CDR3 protein: CAWSPGTGDEKLFF

J gene: TRBJ2-3
D gene: NA
V gene: TRBV7-8
clone size: NA
CDR3 DNA: TGTGCCAGCAGCGGAACTAGCAGAAGCACAGATACGCAGTATTTT
CDR3 protein: CASSGTSRSTDTQYF

J gene: TRBJ1-3
D gene: NA
V gene: TRBV4-3
clone size: NA
CDR3 DNA: TGCGCCAGCAGCCAAGATCTCAGGCCGGTCTCTGGAAACACCATATATTTT
CDR3 protein: CASSQDLRPVSGNTIYF

J gene: TRBJ2-5
D gene: TRBD2
V gene: TRBV7-6
clone size: NA
CDR3 DNA: TGTGCCAGCAGCCTAGGATGGGGGTCGGCTAGCGGGATGGCGGAGACCCAGTACTTC
CDR3 protein: CASSLGWGSASGMAETQYF

J gene: TRBJ2-3
D gene: TRBD2
V gene: TRBV9
clone size: once
CDR3 DNA: TGTGCCAGCAGCGTTAGCGGGGGGAGTAGCACAGATACGCAGTATTTT
CDR3 protein: CASSVSGGSSTDTQYF

J gene: TRBJ2-7
D gene: TRBD1
V gene: TRBV6-6
clone size: once
CDR3 DNA: TGTGCCAGCAGTTTGGCCGGGACAGGCTCCTACGAGCAGTACTTC
CDR3 protein: CASSLAGTGSYEQYF

J gene: TRBJ1-1
D gene: TRBD1
V gene: TRBV4-1
clone size: NA
CDR3 DNA: TGCGCCAGCAGCCAAGCTGGGACAGGGGGCTCGGGCACTGAAGCTTTCTTT
CDR3 protein: CASSQAGTGGSGTEAFF

J gene: TRBJ2-7
D gene: NA
V gene: TRBV15
clone size: NA
CDR3 DNA: TGTGCCACCAGCAGAGATAACATGAGGCAGGGTGGAATCGAGCAGTACTTC
CDR3 protein: CATSRDNMRQGGIEQYF

J gene: TRBJ2-7
D gene: TRBD2
V gene: TRBV7-2
clone size: few
CDR3 DNA: TGTGCCAGCAGCTTAGGGCGTGTAGCGGGGGGTAACGAGCAGTACTTC
CDR3 protein: CASSLGRVAGGNEQYF

J gene: TRBJ2-7
D gene: TRBD1
V gene: TRBV30
clone size: NA
CDR3 DNA: TGTGCCTGGAGCCCCGGGACAGAGGTGTACGAGCAGTACTTC
CDR3 protein: CAWSPGTEVYEQYF

J gene: TRBJ1-1
D gene: TRBD1
V gene: TRBV4-1
clone size: NA
CDR3 DNA: TGCGCCAGCAGCCAAGACAGGGGGCAAACCCTTCGGACTGAAGCTTTCTTT
CDR3 protein: CASSQDRGQTLRTEAFF

J gene: TRBJ2-2
D gene: NA
V gene: TRBV7-3
clone size: NA
CDR3 DNA: TGTGCCAGCAGCTTAACCCCTGACAGTCCCACCGGGGAGCTGTTTTTT
CDR3 protein: CASSLTPDSPTGELFF

J gene: TRBJ2-5
D gene: TRBD2
V gene: TRBV15
clone size: NA
CDR3 DNA: TGTGCCACCAGCGAGCGACTAGCGGGAGGCCCAACGACCCAGTACTTC
CDR3 protein: CATSERLAGGPTTQYF

J gene: TRBJ2-7
D gene: NA
V gene: TRBV5-5
clone size: NA
CDR3 DNA: TGTGCCAGCAGCGGCACAGGCGTCGAGCAGTACTTC
CDR3 protein: CASSGTGVEQYF

J gene: TRBJ2-7
D gene: TRBD2
V gene: TRBV2
clone size: NA
CDR3 DNA: TGTGCCAGCAGTGAAGGGGGGGGACTATCCGCCTACGAGCAGTACTTC
CDR3 protein: CASSEGGGLSAYEQYF

J gene: TRBJ2-6
D gene: NA
V gene: TRBV7-3
clone size: NA
CDR3 DNA: TGTGCCAGCAGCTTATTCAGACTCTCTGGGGCCAACGTCCTGACTTTC
CDR3 protein: CASSLFRLSGANVLTF

J gene: TRBJ1-2
D gene: NA
V gene: TRBV5-4
clone size: NA
CDR3 DNA: TGTGCCAGCAGCTCCCAGGCGGGGCGACTTAACTATGGCTACACCTTC
CDR3 protein: CASSSQAGRLNYGYTF

J gene: TRBJ2-3
D gene: NA
V gene: TRBV27
clone size: NA
CDR3 DNA: TGTGCCAGCAGTTCCCCACCCGGGAATACGCAGTATTTT
CDR3 protein: CASSSPPGNTQYF

J gene: TRBJ1-5
D gene: NA
V gene: TRBV19
clone size: NA
CDR3 DNA: TGTGCCAGTAGTAGGCAGGGGTTGGGTGAGCCCCAGCATTTT
CDR3 protein: CASSRQGLGEPQHF

J gene: TRBJ1-1
D gene: NA
V gene: TRBV6-5
clone size: NA
CDR3 DNA: TGTGCCAGCAGTTCGGTCAAGAACACTGAAGCTTTCTTT
CDR3 protein: CASSSVKNTEAFF

J gene: TRBJ2-1
D gene: TRBD2
V gene: TRBV29-1
clone size: NA
CDR3 DNA: TGCAGTAATCGACTAGCGGGCAGCTCCTACAATGAGCAGTTCTTC
CDR3 protein: CSNRLAGSSYNEQFF

J gene: TRBJ1-5
D gene: NA
V gene: TRBV27
clone size: few
CDR3 DNA: TGTGCCAGCAGTTTATCAGGGGGCAATCAGCCCCAGCATTTT
CDR3 protein: CASSLSGGNQPQHF

J gene: TRBJ2-3
D gene: TRBD2
V gene: TRBV9
clone size: NA
CDR3 DNA: TGTGCCAGCAGCGGAGCCGGGACTAGCGGCACAGATACGCAGTATTTT
CDR3 protein: CASSGAGTSGTDTQYF

J gene: TRBJ2-1
D gene: NA
V gene: TRBV6-5
clone size: NA
CDR3 DNA: TGTGCCAGCAGTTACCCAAAGGCGGGGGCAGGCGAGCAGTTCTTC
CDR3 protein: CASSYPKAGAGEQFF

J gene: TRBJ2-7
D gene: NA
V gene: TRBV6-1
clone size: NA
CDR3 DNA: TGTGCCAGCAGTGAAGAGGGGTTTAGCTACGAGCAGTACTTC
CDR3 protein: CASSEEGFSYEQYF

J gene: TRBJ1-2
D gene: NA
V gene: TRBV5-6
clone size: NA
CDR3 DNA: TGTGCCAGCAGCCACAGTCTGCAGGGAACTTACTATGGCTACACCTTC
CDR3 protein: CASSHSLQGTYYGYTF

J gene: TRBJ2-7
D gene: TRBD2
V gene: TRBV7-2
clone size: NA
CDR3 DNA: TGTGCCAGCAGCGCCGGGACTAGAGTTTACGAGCAGTACTTC
CDR3 protein: CASSAGTRVYEQYF

J gene: TRBJ2-5
D gene: NA
V gene: TRBV2
clone size: few
CDR3 DNA: TGTGCCAGCAGTGATCTGCAGGGGTCCCAAGAGACCCAGTACTTC
CDR3 protein: CASSDLQGSQETQYF

J gene: TRBJ1-3
D gene: NA
V gene: TRBV9
clone size: NA
CDR3 DNA: TGTGCCTCGCAGAACAGGAATGAAAACACCATATATTTT
CDR3 protein: CASQNRNENTIYF

J gene: TRBJ2-3
D gene: TRBD2
V gene: TRBV7-8
clone size: NA
CDR3 DNA: TGTGCCAGCAGTCCAGGGCGGGGGGCTTCCTACACAGATACGCAGTATTTT
CDR3 protein: CASSPGRGASYTDTQYF

J gene: TRBJ2-2
D gene: NA
V gene: TRBV4-1
clone size: once
CDR3 DNA: TGCGCCAGCAGCGCCACAGGGCTGAACACCGGGGAGCTGTTTTTT
CDR3 protein: CASSATGLNTGELFF

J gene: TRBJ1-3
D gene: NA
V gene: TRBV10-3
clone size: NA
CDR3 DNA: TGTGCCATCAGTGAGGGGTGGGGCTACACCATATATTTT
CDR3 protein: CAISEGWGYTIYF

J gene: TRBJ1-1
D gene: NA
V gene: TRBV27
clone size: NA
CDR3 DNA: TGTGCCAGCAGTTTTACCTGGGCAGTGAACACTGAAGCTTTCTTT
CDR3 protein: CASSFTWAVNTEAFF

J gene: TRBJ2-7
D gene: TRBD1
V gene: TRBV10-3
clone size: NA
CDR3 DNA: TGTGCCATCAGTGGGTCGTTGGGGACAGGGGACGAGCAGTACTTC
CDR3 protein: CAISGSLGTGDEQYF

J gene: TRBJ1-2
D gene: NA
V gene: TRBV25-1
clone size: NA
CDR3 DNA: TGTGCCAGCAGAGCACAGGGTCGCGGCTACACCTTC
CDR3 protein: CASRAQGRGYTF

J gene: TRBJ1-4
D gene: TRBD1
V gene: TRBV19
clone size: NA
CDR3 DNA: TGTGCCACGGGACAGGGCCGAAATGAAAAACTGTTTTTT
CDR3 protein: CATGQGRNEKLFF

J gene: TRBJ1-4
D gene: TRBD1
V gene: TRBV6-5
clone size: once
CDR3 DNA: TGTGCCAGCAGGCGACAGGGGGCATCTAATGAAAAACTGTTTTTT
CDR3 protein: CASRRQGASNEKLFF

J gene: TRBJ1-1
D gene: NA
V gene: TRBV5-1
clone size: once
CDR3 DNA: TGCGCCAGCAGCGCTGAGGTGGAGACTGAAGCTTTCTTT
CDR3 protein: CASSAEVETEAFF

J gene: TRBJ2-5
D gene: NA
V gene: TRBV9
clone size: NA
CDR3 DNA: TGTGCCAGCAGCCCGGGACAACTCCAAGAGACCCAGTACTTC
CDR3 protein: CASSPGQLQETQYF

J gene: TRBJ2-3
D gene: NA
V gene: TRBV6-5
clone size: NA
CDR3 DNA: TGTGCCAGCAGTTACTTCCGCGGCACAGATACGCAGTATTTT
CDR3 protein: CASSYFRGTDTQYF

J gene: TRBJ2-2
D gene: NA
V gene: TRBV5-1
clone size: once
CDR3 DNA: TGCGCCAGCAGCTTAGGACTACCCGGGGAGCTGTTTTTT
CDR3 protein: CASSLGLPGELFF

J gene: TRBJ2-2
D gene: NA
V gene: TRBV4-2
clone size: once
CDR3 DNA: TGTGCCAGCAGCCAAGATAATGGGGGGACCGGGGAGCTGTTTTTT
CDR3 protein: CASSQDNGGTGELFF

J gene: TRBJ1-1
D gene: NA
V gene: TRBV7-9
clone size: few
CDR3 DNA: TGTGCCAGCAGCTTGGGACAGAACACTGAAGCTTTCTTT
CDR3 protein: CASSLGQNTEAFF

J gene: TRBJ1-1
D gene: NA
V gene: TRBV2
clone size: NA
CDR3 DNA: TGTGCCAGCAGCCCCGACAGACTTTATATGAACACTGAAGCTTTCTTT
CDR3 protein: CASSPDRLYMNTEAFF

J gene: TRBJ2-7
D gene: TRBD2
V gene: TRBV7-6
clone size: NA
CDR3 DNA: TGTGCCAGCAGCCCTATCCGGGAGGAGGACGAGCAGTACTTC
CDR3 protein: CASSPIREEDEQYF